Each of the 8 T cell receptor beta chains below was sequenced from the same sample in a study of CD8+CD57+ T cells in acquired aplastic anemia. Patients sequenced had flow cytometry evidence of CD8+CD57+ cell expansion. Profiling that covered TCR beta VDJ and CDR3 relied on genomic DNA as its template. TCRdb re-analysed the reads in MiXCR, keeping a single row per CDR3 protein. The sample lists hundreds of thousands of distinct CDR3 sequences; roughly 82% were seen once. Input material: sorted CD4+, CD8+, or CD8+CD57+ T cells (not recorded which) from PBMCs. The receptors derive from a human donor with aplastic anemia.

The chain employs TRBV9 and TRBJ2-5; 8 positions match TRBD1. The CDR3 runs to 15 residues. In germline, CDR1 is SGDLS, CDR2 YYNGEE. V dropped 4 bases and J dropped 12; count of bases not matched to a gene: 17. The CDR3 protein is CASSLGPGGYGYKYF. In nucleotides, the CDR3 is TGTGCCAGCAGCCTGGGGCCAGGGGGCTATGGCTACAAGTACTTC.

Regarding this clonotype: Because the CDR3's place on the DNA is in doubt, the DNA is left out and the CDR3 is given as listed by TCRdb. This chain joins TRBV20-1 and TRBJ2-3; TRBD1 reflects the table's D call only, with no check against the DNA. From its first to its last residue, the CDR3 has 24 amino acids. Germline V lookup: CDR1 DFQATT, CDR2 SNEGSKA (reference sequence). CDR3 region: CSAIGGRAMYFCASGDGGTDTQYF.

This clonotype was seen a handful of times. The CDR3 DNA reads as TGCAGCGTTGATGGGGCACCCGATAACTATGGCTACACCTTC. Translated: CSVDGAPDNYGYTF. J is TRBJ1-2 and V is TRBV29-1; D perhaps matches TRBD1 (5 bases). The CDR3 runs 14 residues. Germline V gives CDR1 SQVTM, CDR2 ANQGSEA. Trimming shortened V by 3 bases and J by 1 base, and 12 bases separated the two germline ends.

A note on this clonotype: A junction end diverges from the germline sequence, so it may reflect a read error. The genes are TRBV7-6 and TRBJ1-2; possible D gene TRBD1, 6 bases. The CDR3 is 14 amino acids. Germline V gene sequence: CDR1 SGHVS, CDR2 FNYEAQ. This CDR3 reads CASSLAHGTKGTNF. CDR3 DNA sequence: TGTGCCAGCAGCTTAGCCCACGGGACAAAAGGCACCAACTTC.

This sequence joins TRBV7-8 and TRBJ1-2, with 7 bases that match TRBD1. This CDR3 contains 16 residues. V lost 4 bases and J lost 10; bases outside the gene matches: 18. Germline V CDR1 and CDR2: SGHVS, FQNEAQ. The CDR3 DNA reads TGTGCCAGCAGCTCAGGCGGAGGGGGCTTCGGTGAAGCCTACACCTTC. The encoded protein is CASSSGGGGFGEAYTF. Complete variable domain (other parts from reference TRBV7-8 and TRBJ1-2): GAGVSQSPRYKVAKRGQDVALRCDPISGHVSLFWYQQALGQGPEFLTYFQNEAQLDKSGLPSDRFFAERPEGSVSTLKIQRTQQEDSAVYLCASSSGGGGFGEAYTFGSGTRLTVV.

V and J are TRBV6-1 and TRBJ2-7; 10 bases line up with TRBD1. The CDR3 is 14 amino acids. The V gene's germline CDR1 is MNHNS and CDR2 SASEGT. V dropped 4 bases and J dropped 3; count of bases not matched to a gene: 3. CDR3 coding DNA: TGTGCCAGCAGTGGGGACAGGGGCGGCTACGAGCAGTACTTC. Translating it yields CASSGDRGGYEQYF.

Points on this clonotype: The germline gene is not matched at one end of the junction; a read error may be the cause. J is TRBJ1-4 and V is TRBV7-9; possibly TRBD1 for D (6 bases). Germline V lookup: CDR1 SEHNR, CDR2 FQNEAQ (reference sequence). This CDR3 contains 15 residues. CDR3 residues: CVCSASGDQDEKLFF. The CDR3 DNA is TGTGTCTGCAGCGCCTCAGGGGACCAAGATGAAAAGCTGTTTTTT.

On this clonotype: Here the CDR3 omits its conserved ending phenylalanine or tryptophan, so a read error is the likely source. The DNA is omitted, as the CDR3 cannot be located on it reliably, and the CDR3 follows TCRdb's listing. The rearrangement links TRBV2 to TRBJ2-3; TRBD1 is the table's D call and was not checked against the DNA. Germline V CDR1 and CDR2: SNHLY, FYNNEI. With termini counted, the CDR3 has 14 amino acids. CDR3: CASRGQGGPPQHYV.